The 23 T cell receptor beta chains presented below share a single source sample, sequenced in a study of cytomegalovirus exposure and HLA in healthy donors. PCR was performed using 60 Vbeta and 13 Jbeta primers. Sequenced by immunoSEQ multiplex PCR; TCRdb stores in-frame clones only, minus some. The sample holds some 170,000 clones, about 72% seen once. The sequenced sample was PBMCs. Every receptor here comes from a human donor in good health.

This clone was counted a few times. The chain is built from TRBV5-6 and TRBJ1-5; no clear D. Trimming stripped 1 base from V and 6 bases from J, with 8 bases between. The germline V gene has CDR1 SGHDT and CDR2 YYEEEE. The CDR3 spans 13 residues. CDR3 sequence: CASSLQGGQPQHF. The CDR3 bases are TGTGCCAGCAGCTTGCAAGGAGGTCAGCCCCAGCATTTT.

The gene calls are TRBV6-1 and TRBJ1-2; 12 positions agree with TRBD1. CDR3 length equals 13 residues. The germline gives CDR1 MNHNS, CDR2 SASEGT. Trimming cost V 10 bases and J 6 bases; bases outside gene matches: 6. The CDR3 DNA sequence: TGTGCCACCGGGACAGGGGGCGGTGATGGCTACACCTTC. Protein product: CATGTGGGDGYTF.

This chain links TRBV5-1 with TRBJ2-1; D might be TRBD1 (7 bases). V was pared by 1 base and J by 4 bases, with 12 bases between. There are 15 residues in the CDR3. Germline V gives CDR1 SGHRS, CDR2 YFSETQ. CDR3 nucleotides: TGCGCCAGCAGCTTGCCGGCAGGGGGGTACAATGAGCAGTTCTTC. Protein: CASSLPAGGYNEQFF.

This clone was seen more than once but under ten times. This chain connects TRBV5-6 to TRBJ1-4; D is unclear. Germline CDR1 and CDR2: SGHDT and YYEEEE. The CDR3 sequence is 15 residues long. V lost 2 bases to trimming and J lost 6 bases, with 14 bases between them. This CDR3 reads CASSFHSWSDEKLFF. In DNA, the CDR3 is TGTGCCAGCAGCTTCCACAGTTGGTCCGATGAAAAACTGTTTTTT.

The V call is TRBV23-1, the J call TRBJ1-5; 8 positions agree with TRBD1. TRBV23-1 is an open reading frame, and its role is uncertain. The V gene end was trimmed by 8 bases and the J gene end by 4 bases; junction bases not matched to a gene: 16. The CDR3 has 17 residues. CDR3 amino acids: CASPTSGHWTGNQPQHF. The CDR3 region has the DNA TGCGCCAGCCCTACTTCTGGGCACTGGACAGGGAATCAGCCCCAGCATTTT.

The V and J genes are TRBV5-1 and TRBJ2-2; 9 bases are a match to TRBD1. CDR1 is SGHRS and CDR2 is YFSETQ in the germline V gene. This CDR3 is 18 amino acids long. V lost 1 base, J lost 5 bases, and 12 bases stayed unmatched. The CDR3 sequence: CASSLSGQGRPWTGELFF. CDR3 DNA: TGCGCCAGCAGCTTGTCGGGACAGGGACGTCCGTGGACCGGGGAGCTGTTTTTT.

The rearrangement uses TRBV7-2 and TRBJ2-7, with 11 positions matching TRBD2. The CDR3 is 16 amino acids. V dropped 3 bases and J dropped 6; count of bases not matched to a gene: 10. The germline V gene encodes CDR1 SGHTA and CDR2 FQGNSA. The CDR3 DNA reads TGTGCCAGCAGCTTCCTAGCGGGGGGAGGGTGGGGCGAGCAGTACTTC. The encoded protein is CASSFLAGGGWGEQYF.

This sequence joins TRBV4-2 and TRBJ2-7; the match to TRBD1 covers 10 bases. Germline trimming cut 2 bases from V and 2 bases from J; bases unmatched to any gene: 9. Germline V gives CDR1 LGHNA, CDR2 YNFKEQ. The CDR3 is 17 residues long. In DNA form, the CDR3 reads TGTGCCAGCAGCCAATTTTGGGACAGGGGTGGGACCTACGAGCAGTACTTC. Its translation is CASSQFWDRGGTYEQYF.

This sequence joins TRBV9 and TRBJ2-3; D is possibly TRBD2 (6 bases). The V end lost 7 bases, the J end lost 2 bases, and 17 bases lay between the germline ends. Looked up from germline, CDR1 is SGDLS and CDR2 is YYNGEE. The CDR3 runs to 15 residues. Written as DNA, the CDR3 is TGTGCCAGCCGTAGGGCGGGGCTGATCACAGATACGCAGTATTTT. Translated, it gives CASRRAGLITDTQYF.

CDR3 in amino acids: CASSPGDISGNTIYF. DNA for the CDR3: TGTGCCAGCTCTCCCGGGGACATCTCTGGAAACACCATATATTTT. V is TRBV18 and J is TRBJ1-3; perhaps TRBD1 as D (6 bases). This CDR3 has 15 amino acids. V lost 6 bases and J lost 0, with 12 bases in between. Germline V lookup: CDR1 KGHSH, CDR2 LQKENI.

The rearrangement joins TRBV28 to TRBJ1-2; maybe TRBD1 (6 bases). This CDR3 comprises 13 residues. Germline lookup yields CDR1 MDHEN and CDR2 SYDVKM. V dropped 4 bases and J dropped 4 bases, with 10 bases sitting between them. CDR3 coding DNA: TGTGCCAGCAGTTGGACAGAGGGCTATGGCTACACCTTC. Translating gives CASSWTEGYGYTF.

The V gene is TRBV29-1, the J gene TRBJ2-7, with TRBD2 identical over 7 bases. CDR3 size: 13 residues. Trimming took 6 bases from V and 0 from J; bases not matched to a gene: 5. Germline V gene lookup returns CDR1 SQVTM and CDR2 ANQGSEA. In DNA form, the CDR3 reads TGCAGCGTCGGACTAGAAAGCTCCTACGAGCAGTACTTC. The encoded protein is CSVGLESSYEQYF.

This clone appeared a single time. The genes are TRBV18 and TRBJ1-5; TRBD1 agrees at 7 bases. J was trimmed by 3 bases and V by 1 base; bases with no gene match: 6. The CDR3 has 16 amino acids. From germline, CDR1 is KGHSH and CDR2 LQKENI. The DNA for the CDR3 is TGTGCCAGCTCACCACAGGGGGCAGTGGACAATCAGCCCCAGCATTTT. It yields the protein CASSPQGAVDNQPQHF.

Concerning this clone itself: Compared with germline, one end of the junction differs, possibly owing to a read error. The chain joins TRBV7-2 to TRBJ1-5; maybe TRBD1 (5 bases). CDR1 and CDR2 from the germline V gene are SGHTA and FQGNSA. This CDR3 has 15 amino acids. The CDR3 is CATSSNGGGNQPQHF. CDR3 coding DNA: TGTGCCACCAGCTCGAACGGGGGTGGCAATCAGCCCCAGCATTTT.

This clone has only one observation. The chain joins TRBV18 to TRBJ1-5, with TRBD1 matching over 8 bases. Trimming cost V 6 bases and J 7 bases; bases outside gene matches: 11. Per germline, CDR1 KGHSH and CDR2 LQKENI. This CDR3 comprises 15 residues. CDR3: CASSSRTGTSQPQHF. DNA of the CDR3: TGTGCCAGCTCCTCTCGGACAGGGACATCACAGCCCCAGCATTTT.

This chain uses TRBV9 with TRBJ1-6; tentative D call: TRBD1 (5 bases). Looked up from germline, CDR1 is SGDLS and CDR2 is YYNGEE. The V end was cut by 5 bases, the J end by 4 bases, with 13 bases between. This CDR3 contains 15 residues. CDR3: CASRNPGTYNSPLHF. CDR3 DNA sequence: TGTGCCAGCAGGAACCCAGGGACTTATAATTCACCCCTCCACTTT.

V gene TRBV4-3 combines with J gene TRBJ1-6; 9 positions agree with TRBD1. The trim removed 3 bases at V and 10 bases at J, leaving 7 bases unmatched. Per germline, CDR1 LGHNA and CDR2 YSLEER. The CDR3 totals 15 residues. CDR3 DNA sequence: TGCGCCAGCAGCCATGGACAGGGGATGGGATCACCCCTCCACTTT. It is translated as CASSHGQGMGSPLHF.

This clone was detected only once. The genes are TRBV19 and TRBJ2-4; D is perhaps TRBD2 (6 bases). The CDR3 sequence is 14 residues long. Germline V gene lookup returns CDR1 LNHDA and CDR2 SQIVND (reference sequence). V was cut by 4 bases and J by 5 bases, with 12 bases left in between. This chain's CDR3 is CASSNAGPQNIQYF. The CDR3 nucleotides are TGTGCCAGTAGTAACGCGGGACCACAAAACATTCAGTACTTC.

This clone appeared many times. This rearrangement joins TRBV4-3 to TRBJ2-2, with 7 nucleotides matching TRBD1. The CDR3 runs 17 residues. The V gene end was trimmed by 0 bases and the J gene end by 5 bases; junction bases not matched to a gene: 9. The germline gives CDR1 LGHNA, CDR2 YSLEER. As DNA, the CDR3 is TGCGCCAGCAGCCAAGATGTGGTAGGGGGCGGGACCGGGGAGCTGTTTTTT. It yields the protein CASSQDVVGGGTGELFF.

The chain uses TRBV5-5 and TRBJ2-2; the D gene is possibly TRBD1 (6 bases). V gave up 2 bases and J gave up 11 bases, with 16 bases separating them. Per the germline V gene, CDR1 is SGHKS and CDR2 is YYEKEE (reference sequence). The CDR3 covers 14 residues. CDR3 amino acids: CASSFQGSGRELFF. CDR3 nucleotides: TGTGCCAGCAGCTTCCAGGGGAGCGGTAGAGAGCTGTTTTTT.

CDR3 sequence: CASSPGTTNTGELFF. In DNA, the CDR3 is TGCGCCAGCAGCCCAGGGACTACCAACACCGGGGAGCTGTTTTTT. The V and J genes are TRBV4-3 and TRBJ2-2; 7 positions agree with TRBD2. This CDR3 is built from 15 residues. The V gene end was trimmed by 4 bases and the J gene end by 2 bases; junction bases not matched to a gene: 4. The germline CDR1 and CDR2 sequences are LGHNA and YSLEER.

The gene calls are TRBV10-3 and TRBJ1-1, with 11 bases lining up with TRBD1. CDR1 ENHRY and CDR2 SYGVKD come from the germline V gene. The junction had 4 bases not matched to a gene; V was cut back by 8 bases and J by 2 bases. This CDR3 has 14 amino acids. The chain's CDR3 is CAIGDRGGNTEAFF. The CDR3 DNA sequence: TGTGCCATCGGGGACAGGGGGGGAAACACTGAAGCTTTCTTT.

This chain uses TRBV2 with TRBJ1-1, with a possible D match to TRBD1 (6 bases). The CDR3 is 11 amino acids. Per the germline V gene, CDR1 is SNHLY and CDR2 is FYNNEI. V shed 5 bases and J shed 8 bases, with 9 bases lying between them. The chain's CDR3 is CASSLGGEAFF. CDR3 sequence (DNA): TGTGCCAGCAGTTTAGGGGGAGAAGCTTTCTTT. The variable domain in full, completed from reference TRBV2 and TRBJ1-1, reads EPEVTQTPSHQVTQMGQEVILRCVPISNHLYFYWYRQILGQKVEFLVSFYNNEISEKSEIFDDQFSVERPDGSNFTLKIRSTKLEDSAMYFCASSLGGEAFFGQGTRLTVV.